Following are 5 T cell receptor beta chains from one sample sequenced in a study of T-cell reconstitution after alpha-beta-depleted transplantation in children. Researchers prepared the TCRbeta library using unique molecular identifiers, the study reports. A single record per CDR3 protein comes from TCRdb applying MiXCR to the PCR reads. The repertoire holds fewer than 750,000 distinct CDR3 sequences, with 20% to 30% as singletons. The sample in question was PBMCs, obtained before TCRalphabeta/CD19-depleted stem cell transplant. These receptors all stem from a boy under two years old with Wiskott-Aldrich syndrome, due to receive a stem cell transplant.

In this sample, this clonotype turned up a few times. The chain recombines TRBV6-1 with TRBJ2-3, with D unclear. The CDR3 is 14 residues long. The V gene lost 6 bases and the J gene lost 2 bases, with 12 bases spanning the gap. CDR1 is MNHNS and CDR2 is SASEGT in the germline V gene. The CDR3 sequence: CASSLRDITDTQYF. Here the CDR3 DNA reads TGTGCCAGCAGCCTTCGCGATATCACAGATACGCAGTATTTT.

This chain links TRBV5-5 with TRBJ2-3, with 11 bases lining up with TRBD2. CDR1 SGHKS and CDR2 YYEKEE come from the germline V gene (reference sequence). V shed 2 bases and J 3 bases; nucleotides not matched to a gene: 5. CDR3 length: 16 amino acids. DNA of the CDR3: TGTGCCAGCAGCTTAATAGCGGGAGGGAGGACAGATACGCAGTATTTT. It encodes CASSLIAGGRTDTQYF. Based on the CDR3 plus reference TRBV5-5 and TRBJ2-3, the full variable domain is DAGVTQSPTHLIKTRGQQVTLRCSPISGHKSVSWYQQVLGQGPQFIFQYYEKEERGRGNFPDRFSARQFPNYSSELNVNALLLGDSALYLCASSLIAGGRTDTQYFGPGTRLTVL.

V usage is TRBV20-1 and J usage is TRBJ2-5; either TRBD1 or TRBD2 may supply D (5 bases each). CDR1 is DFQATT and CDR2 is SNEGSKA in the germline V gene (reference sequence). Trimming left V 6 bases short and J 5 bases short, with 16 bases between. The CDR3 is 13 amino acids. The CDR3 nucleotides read TGCAGTGCCTCCCGGGACCCGGGGGAGACCCAGTACTTC. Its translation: CSASRDPGETQYF.

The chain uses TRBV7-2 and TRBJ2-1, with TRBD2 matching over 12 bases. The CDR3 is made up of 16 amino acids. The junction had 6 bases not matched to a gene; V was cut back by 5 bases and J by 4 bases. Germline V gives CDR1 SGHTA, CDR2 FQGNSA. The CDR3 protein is CASSPILAGGYNEQFF. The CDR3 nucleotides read TGTGCCAGCAGCCCAATTCTAGCGGGAGGGTACAATGAGCAGTTCTTC.

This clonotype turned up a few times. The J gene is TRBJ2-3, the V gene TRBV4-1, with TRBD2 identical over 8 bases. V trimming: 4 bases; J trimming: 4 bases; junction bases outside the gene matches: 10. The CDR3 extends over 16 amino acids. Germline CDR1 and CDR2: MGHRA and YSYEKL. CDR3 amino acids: CASSRFLAGGSDTQYF. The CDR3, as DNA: TGCGCCAGCAGCCGGTTTCTAGCGGGTGGTTCAGATACGCAGTATTTT.